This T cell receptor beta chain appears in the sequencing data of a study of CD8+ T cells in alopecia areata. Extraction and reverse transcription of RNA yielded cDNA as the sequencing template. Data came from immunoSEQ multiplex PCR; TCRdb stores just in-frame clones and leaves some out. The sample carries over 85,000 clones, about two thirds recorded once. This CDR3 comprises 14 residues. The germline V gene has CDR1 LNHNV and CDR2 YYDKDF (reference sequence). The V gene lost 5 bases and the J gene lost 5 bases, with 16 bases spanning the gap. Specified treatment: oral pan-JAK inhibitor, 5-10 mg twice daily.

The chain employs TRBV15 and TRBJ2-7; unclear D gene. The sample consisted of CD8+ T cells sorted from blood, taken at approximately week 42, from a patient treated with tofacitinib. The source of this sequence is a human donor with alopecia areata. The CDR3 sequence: CATSPPVETHEQYF. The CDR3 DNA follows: TGTGCCACCAGCCCCCCAGTTGAGACCCACGAGCAGTACTTC.